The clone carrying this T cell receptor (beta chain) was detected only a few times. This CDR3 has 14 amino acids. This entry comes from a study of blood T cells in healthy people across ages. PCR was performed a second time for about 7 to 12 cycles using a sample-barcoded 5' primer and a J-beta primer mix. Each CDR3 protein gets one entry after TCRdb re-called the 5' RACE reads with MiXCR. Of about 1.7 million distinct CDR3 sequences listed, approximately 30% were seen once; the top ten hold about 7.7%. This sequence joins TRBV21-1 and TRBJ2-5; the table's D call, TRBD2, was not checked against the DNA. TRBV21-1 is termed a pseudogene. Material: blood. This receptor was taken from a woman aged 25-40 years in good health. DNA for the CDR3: TGTGTCAGCAGCAGCCGAGCGGGAGTGGAGGAGCAGTACTTC. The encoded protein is CVSSSRAGVEEQYF.